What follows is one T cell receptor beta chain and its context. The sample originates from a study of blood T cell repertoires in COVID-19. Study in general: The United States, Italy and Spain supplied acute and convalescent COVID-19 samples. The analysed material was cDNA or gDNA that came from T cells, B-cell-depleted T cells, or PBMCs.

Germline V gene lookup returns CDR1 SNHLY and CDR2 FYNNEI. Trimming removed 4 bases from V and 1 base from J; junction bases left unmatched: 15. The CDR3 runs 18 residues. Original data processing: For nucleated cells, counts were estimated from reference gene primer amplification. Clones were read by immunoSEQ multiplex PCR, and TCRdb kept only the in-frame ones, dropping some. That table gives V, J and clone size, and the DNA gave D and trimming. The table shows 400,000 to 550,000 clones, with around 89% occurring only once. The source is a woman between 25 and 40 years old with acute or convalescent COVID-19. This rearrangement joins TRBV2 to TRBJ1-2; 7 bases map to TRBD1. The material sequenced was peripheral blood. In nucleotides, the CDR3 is TGTGCCAGCAGTGTTCCCCCTCCCCGGGACAGATTTAACTATGGCTACACCTTC. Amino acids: CASSVPPPRDRFNYGYTF.